These T cell receptor beta chains were read from a single sample in a study of T-cell memory formation after mild COVID-19. TCRdb recomputed calls from the 5' RACE reads with MiXCR, one row per CDR3 protein. The data contain hundreds of thousands of distinct CDR3 sequences, more than 15% of them singletons. What was sequenced was PBMCs or a T cell subset sorted from them (not recorded which). These receptors all come from a man between 18 and 35 years old who had mild COVID-19 (a few samples of this study predate the infection). Cell type and time point are not known. The CDR3 runs from the conserved cysteine through the conserved F or W. D genes are given only for firm matches. A clone size is listed for some rows: how often the clone was seen (once, few, many), or a class if it is expanded.

D gene | J gene | clone size | V gene | CDR3 protein | CDR3 DNA
NA | TRBJ2-7 | few | TRBV20-1 | CSGGGWVTGAIYEQYF | TGCAGTGGGGGAGGGTGGGTGACAGGGGCCATCTACGAGCAGTACTTC
TRBD2 | TRBJ2-5 | few | TRBV7-2 | CASSRGGGAAAQYF | TGTGCCAGCAGTCGGGGGGGAGGGGCCGCGGCCCAGTACTTC
NA | TRBJ2-5 | NA | TRBV7-6 | CASSFRGDPETQYF | TGTGCCAGCAGCTTCCGAGGGGATCCAGAGACCCAGTACTTC
TRBD2 | TRBJ2-2 | few | TRBV5-1 | CASSLRLAGRPGELFF | TGCGCCAGCAGCTTGCGGCTAGCGGGGCGGCCCGGGGAGCTGTTTTTT
NA | TRBJ2-6 | few | TRBV12-3/TRBV12-4 | CASAGGGANVLTF | TGTGCCAGCGCTGGCGGAGGGGCCAACGTCCTGACTTTC
NA | TRBJ2-5 | NA | TRBV20-1 | CSANLGGTWQETQYF | TGCAGTGCTAACCTAGGCGGGACTTGGCAAGAGACCCAGTACTTC
NA | TRBJ2-5 | NA | TRBV5-1 | CASSFGTDAEETQYF | TGCGCCAGCAGCTTTGGGACGGACGCTGAAGAGACCCAGTACTTC
NA | TRBJ2-5 | many | TRBV5-5 | CASSFNPLTGVLQETQYF | TGTGCCAGCAGCTTTAATCCTCTAACAGGAGTCCTCCAAGAGACCCAGTACTTC
NA | TRBJ1-6 | NA | TRBV19 | CASSAEYNSPLHF | TGTGCCAGTAGTGCGGAGTATAATTCACCCCTCCACTTT
NA | TRBJ2-1 | many | TRBV7-2 | CASSLVSLSSRNEQFF | TGTGCCAGCAGCCTCGTTAGCTTGAGTTCCCGCAATGAGCAGTTCTTC
NA | TRBJ2-1 | many | TRBV20-1 | CSARSEQFF | TGCAGTGCTAGAAGTGAGCAGTTCTTC
NA | TRBJ1-2 | NA | TRBV13 | CASERGGYGYTF | TGTGCCAGCGAGCGGGGCGGCTATGGCTACACCTTC
NA | TRBJ1-5 | many | TRBV12-3/TRBV12-4 | CASSLSGDQPQHF | TGTGCCAGCAGTTTGTCAGGGGACCAGCCCCAGCATTTT
NA | TRBJ1-1 | NA | TRBV14 | CASSQVAPTSTEAFF | TGTGCCAGCAGCCAAGTCGCTCCTACCAGCACTGAAGCTTTCTTT
TRBD1 | TRBJ2-7 | NA | TRBV4-3 | CASSQATQDRDSSYEQYF | TGCGCCAGCAGCCAAGCAACTCAGGACAGGGACAGCTCCTACGAGCAGTACTTC